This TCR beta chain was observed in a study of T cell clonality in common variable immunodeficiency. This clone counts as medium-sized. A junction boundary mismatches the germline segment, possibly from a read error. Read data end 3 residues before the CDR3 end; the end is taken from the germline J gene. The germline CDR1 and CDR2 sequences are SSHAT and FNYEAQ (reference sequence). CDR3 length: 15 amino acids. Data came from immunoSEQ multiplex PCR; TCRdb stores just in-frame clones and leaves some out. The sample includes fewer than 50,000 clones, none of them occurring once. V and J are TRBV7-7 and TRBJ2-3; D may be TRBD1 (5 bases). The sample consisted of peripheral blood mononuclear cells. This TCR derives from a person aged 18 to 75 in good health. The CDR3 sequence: CASSSSAGFTDTQYF. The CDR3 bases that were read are TGTGCTAGCAGCTCTTCGGCAGGGTTCACAGATACG.